What follows describes a single T cell receptor beta chain. TCRdb recomputed calls from the 5' RACE reads with MiXCR, one row per CDR3 protein. In the table there are about 340,000 distinct CDR3 sequences, 9.5% to 15% of which are singletons. These data originate in a study of T cells after yellow fever vaccination. The germline gives CDR1 MNHEY, CDR2 SVGAGI. The V end was cut by 2 bases, the J end by 1 base, with 11 bases between. This CDR3 spans 15 amino acids. The material sequenced was CD4+ T cells sorted from PBMCs, taken 15 days after the yellow fever booster vaccination. The sequence came from a man between 18 and 29 years old who received the YFV17D yellow fever vaccine. V and J are TRBV6-5 and TRBJ2-5; TRBD1 is a possible D gene (5 bases). CDR3 protein: CASSYGRQIQETQYF. The CDR3 nucleotides are TGTGCCAGCAGTTACGGGCGACAGATCCAAGAGACCCAGTACTTC.